This T cell receptor beta chain is drawn from a study of spatial heterogeneity in lung cancer. The time point is: sample taken at primary tumor resection. Whole RNA obtained from tumor, nontumor lung or frozen PBMC underwent sequencing without sorting. This clonotype appeared a few times. Its antigen is not known. Little can be read into the size of this beta chain, an off-target read in a library designed for alpha chains. TCRdb recomputed calls from the 5' RACE reads with MiXCR, one row per CDR3 protein. The repertoire holds 7,800 or so distinct CDR3 sequences, with about 8% as singletons. Study-level results: Higher tumor mutation counts went along with higher counts of expanded intratumoral alpha and beta TCRs.

This clonotype was sampled from a male donor with early-stage non-small cell lung cancer. The material sequenced was lung tumor tissue, taken at surgery.

In DNA, the CDR3 is TGTGCCTGGAGGGATACGACAGGGGGCTATGGCTACACCTTC. Protein sequence: CAWRDTTGGYGYTF. This chain connects TRBV30 to TRBJ1-2; 9 bases are shared with TRBD1. This CDR3 has 14 residues. CDR1 is GTSNPN and CDR2 is SVGIG in the germline V gene (reference sequence). V shed 3 bases and J 4 bases; nucleotides not matched to a gene: 6.